This T cell receptor beta chain came from a study of OX40 agonist ivuxolimab in advanced cancers. Overall study context: The study enrolled dose-escalation patients with hepatocellular carcinoma, melanoma, renal cell or head and neck cancer. With a range of roughly 20 to 80, age averaged about 59 years, and about 80% were male. Partial responses were achieved by three patients, one with hepatocellular carcinoma and two with cutaneous melanoma. Study findings and constraints: The work left the antigen specificity of expanded peripheral T cells undetermined.

To note about this clone: The antigen remains unidentified.

TCRdb's copy holds only in-frame clones and misses some; the assay was immunoSEQ multiplex PCR. The sample contains tens of thousands of clones, roughly nine tenths of which appear only once. The CDR3 runs 17 residues. The V and J ends lost 0 bases and 1 base respectively, with 16 bases between them. Germline V lookup: CDR1 SGHNT, CDR2 YYREEE (reference sequence). V and J are TRBV5-4 and TRBJ2-5; a weak D match, TRBD1 (5 bases). The source material was CD4+ or CD8+ T cells sorted from blood, sampled in a trial of the OX40 agonist ivuxolimab. This receptor was identified in an adult with an advanced solid tumor such as melanoma, head and neck, liver or kidney cancer. CDR3: CASSLVVRAGLQETQYF. The CDR3 region has the DNA TGTGCCAGCAGCTTGGTAGTTAGGGCAGGGCTCCAAGAGACCCAGTACTTC.